The 26 T cell receptor beta chains listed next were all sequenced from one sample in a study of OX40 agonist ivuxolimab in advanced cancers. TCRdb's copy holds only in-frame clones and misses some; the assay was immunoSEQ multiplex PCR. This sample yields some 48,000 clones, of which roughly 81% are seen a single time; roughly 7% belongs to the top ten. The sequenced sample was CD4+ or CD8+ T cells sorted from blood, obtained in a trial of the OX40 agonist ivuxolimab. The receptor set was obtained from an adult with an advanced solid tumor such as melanoma, head and neck, liver or kidney cancer.

This clone was recorded a few times. The chain is built from TRBV5-1 and TRBJ2-5; maybe TRBD2 (6 bases). Germline V lookup: CDR1 SGHRS, CDR2 YFSETQ. V was shortened by 2 bases and J by 0 bases, with 11 bases between the two germline ends. The length of the CDR3 is 15 residues. The CDR3 DNA is TGCGCCAGCAGCTTAGCGGGCCCGTACCAAGAGACCCAGTACTTC. It specifies CASSLAGPYQETQYF.

The rearrangement joins TRBV15 to TRBJ2-1; unclear D gene. Germline V gene sequence: CDR1 LNHNV, CDR2 YYDKDF (reference sequence). CDR3 length: 12 residues. V was pared by 0 bases and J by 13 bases, with 10 bases between. In DNA, the CDR3 is TGTGCCACCAGCAGAGATCTTGCGGTACAGTTCTTC. It translates to CATSRDLAVQFF.

This chain connects TRBV14 to TRBJ1-1; D perhaps matches TRBD1 (6 bases). The CDR3 is 13 residues long. Germline V lookup: CDR1 SGHDN, CDR2 FVKESK. V was shortened by 4 bases and J by 5 bases, with 11 bases between the two germline ends. The CDR3 sequence: CASSPGGGTEAFF. The CDR3 DNA reads as TGTGCCAGCAGCCCCGGAGGGGGTACTGAAGCTTTCTTT. Together with reference TRBV14 and TRBJ1-1, the CDR3 gives the full variable domain: EAGVTQFPSHSVIEKGQTVTLRCDPISGHDNLYWYRRVMGKEIKFLLHFVKESKQDESGMPNNRFLAERTGGTYSTLKVQPAELEDSGVYFCASSPGGGTEAFFGQGTRLTVV.

The chain is built from TRBV7-9 and TRBJ2-7; possibly TRBD1 for D (6 bases). The germline gives CDR1 SEHNR, CDR2 FQNEAQ (reference sequence). The CDR3 runs to 15 residues. The V gene lost 5 bases and the J gene lost 3 bases, with 17 bases spanning the gap. The CDR3 DNA is TGTGCCAGCAGCCACCGCAGGGGCGAAGGCTACGAGCAGTACTTC. This translates into CASSHRRGEGYEQYF.

This chain links TRBV7-9 with TRBJ2-1; 7 positions agree with TRBD2. The trim removed 4 bases at V and 6 bases at J, leaving 9 bases unmatched. Germline loops: CDR1 SEHNR, CDR2 FQNEAQ (reference sequence). The length of the CDR3 is 15 residues. This CDR3 reads CASSSLATNLNEQFF. In DNA, the CDR3 is TGTGCCAGCAGCTCACTAGCGACAAATCTCAATGAGCAGTTCTTC.

The chain has TRBV11-2 and TRBJ2-3; possibly TRBD2 for D (6 bases). The CDR3 is 15 residues long. Trimming took off 2 bases at V and 1 base at J, with 10 bases between the two ends. The germline V gene has CDR1 SGHAT and CDR2 FQNNGV. CDR3: CASSLNSGGTDTQYF. The CDR3 nucleotides are TGTGCCAGCAGCTTAAATTCGGGAGGCACAGATACGCAGTATTTT.

The rearrangement joins TRBV9 to TRBJ2-1, with D perhaps TRBD2 (6 bases). V shed 1 base and J shed 0 bases, with 11 bases lying between them. Germline values: CDR1 SGDLS, CDR2 YYNGEE. The CDR3 consists of 16 residues. CDR3 sequence: CASSVLAQSSYNEQFF. The DNA of the CDR3 is TGTGCCAGCAGCGTACTAGCGCAGAGCTCCTACAATGAGCAGTTCTTC.

This chain connects TRBV5-4 to TRBJ1-1, with 9 bases matching TRBD1. V was clipped by 4 bases and J by 5 bases; unmatched bases: 6. Germline loops: CDR1 SGHNT, CDR2 YYREEE (reference sequence). The CDR3 covers 14 residues. The CDR3 loop reads CASSTTQGATEAFF. As DNA, the CDR3 is TGTGCCAGCAGCACCACACAGGGGGCTACTGAAGCTTTCTTT.

This chain uses TRBV7-9 with TRBJ1-2; a weak D match, TRBD1 (6 bases). CDR3 length: 15 amino acids. The V end lost 2 bases, the J end lost 3 bases, and 13 bases lay between the germline ends. Germline loops: CDR1 SEHNR, CDR2 FQNEAQ (reference sequence). CDR3 coding DNA: TGTGCCAGCAGCTTACTCTGGGACACGCACTATGGCTACACCTTC. Translating it yields CASSLLWDTHYGYTF.

The V call is TRBV7-4, the J call TRBJ2-7; D not resolved. CDR3 length equals 14 residues. Deletions cut 5 bases from V and 3 bases from J, with 14 bases between. Germline loops: CDR1 SGHVT, CDR2 SQSDAQ. The CDR3 region is CASSQSAACYEQYF. The CDR3 nucleotides are TGTGCCAGCAGCCAATCGGCCGCTTGCTACGAGCAGTACTTC. Drawing the rest from reference TRBV7-4 and TRBJ2-7, the complete variable domain is GAGVSQSPRYKVAKRGRDVALRCDSISGHVTLYWYRQTLGQGSEVLTYSQSDAQRDKSGRPSGRFSAERPERSVSTLKIQRTEQGDSAVYLCASSQSAACYEQYFGPGTRLTVT.

The V and J genes are TRBV29-1 and TRBJ2-7, with 9 bases aligning to TRBD2. The CDR3 is 16 residues long. V lost 4 bases, J lost 2 bases, and 12 bases stayed unmatched. Germline CDR1 reads SQVTM; CDR2 reads ANQGSEA. For the CDR3, the DNA is TGCAGCGTTGTTACTAGCGGGCTTCCCACAGCCTACGAGCAGTACTTC. Translated, it gives CSVVTSGLPTAYEQYF.

The chain is built from TRBV5-4 and TRBJ2-7; 8 bases agree with TRBD1. The length of the CDR3 is 12 residues. CDR1 and CDR2 from the germline V gene are SGHNT and YYREEE (reference sequence). With V trimmed by 4 bases and J by 4 bases, 1 base remained unmatched. The CDR3 nucleotides read TGTGCCAGCAGCGGGACAGGTTACGAGCAGTACTTC. This codes for CASSGTGYEQYF.

The chain employs TRBV29-1 and TRBJ2-7, with unresolved D. The germline gives CDR1 SQVTM, CDR2 ANQGSEA. Trimming shortened V by 5 bases and J by 0 bases, and 11 bases separated the two germline ends. This CDR3 contains 13 residues. CDR3 sequence (DNA): TGCAGCGTTAGGAACAGCTCCTCCTACGAGCAGTACTTC. Protein: CSVRNSSSYEQYF.

This clone appeared a single time. The chain recombines TRBV4-1 with TRBJ2-5, with D possibly being TRBD1 (6 bases). CDR1 is MGHRA and CDR2 is YSYEKL in the germline V gene. This CDR3 has 16 amino acids. V lost 2 bases and J 4 bases, leaving 17 bases between the germline ends. CDR3 coding DNA: TGCGCCAGCAGCCAACACAAAGCTAGGGGGTTAGAGACCCAGTACTTC. Translating gives CASSQHKARGLETQYF.

V gene TRBV6-5 combines with J gene TRBJ1-5; TRBD1 agrees at 8 bases. This CDR3 comprises 14 residues. The trim removed 6 bases at V and 2 bases at J, leaving 3 bases unmatched. CDR1 MNHEY and CDR2 SVGAGI come from the germline V gene. CDR3 bases: TGTGCCAGCAGAATGACAGGGGGCAATCAGCCCCAGCATTTT. Its translation: CASRMTGGNQPQHF.

The V gene is TRBV5-1, the J gene TRBJ1-3; TRBD1 matches 8 bases. J gave up 3 bases and V 2 bases, and 7 bases lay outside the gene matches. This CDR3 is 16 amino acids long. CDR1 and CDR2 from the germline V gene are SGHRS and YFSETQ. CDR3 protein: CASSFTGGKGGNTIYF. CDR3 in DNA: TGCGCCAGCAGCTTTACAGGGGGAAAGGGTGGAAACACCATATATTTT.

The chain couples TRBV19 to TRBJ1-5; TRBD1 matches at 7 bases. Unmatched junction bases numbered 10, after V lost 8 bases and J lost 6 bases. This CDR3 has 14 amino acids. Germline V gives CDR1 LNHDA, CDR2 SQIVND (reference sequence). The CDR3 nucleotides read TGTGCCAGTTCGCCGGCGAGGGGGCGTCAGCCCCAGCATTTT. Translating it yields CASSPARGRQPQHF.

This sequence joins TRBV30 and TRBJ2-4; D is unclear. Germline-derived CDR1 and CDR2 are GTSNPN and SVGIG (reference sequence). The CDR3 loop spans 12 amino acids. Trimming removed 0 bases at V and 8 bases at J, with 8 bases between. CDR3 sequence (DNA): TGTGCCTGGAGTGTAGGAAGGGACATTCAGTACTTC. It codes for CAWSVGRDIQYF.

The chain uses TRBV19 and TRBJ2-7, with 9 bases identical to TRBD1. Germline assignment: CDR1 LNHDA and CDR2 SQIVND (reference sequence). The CDR3 has 15 residues. Trimming removed 1 base from V and 5 bases from J; junction bases left unmatched: 6. This CDR3 reads CASSIVGDRVNEQYF. The CDR3 coding sequence is TGTGCCAGTAGTATAGTCGGGGACAGGGTGAACGAGCAGTACTTC.

The J gene is TRBJ2-3, the V gene TRBV19; TRBD2 matches 7 bases. V was clipped by 7 bases and J by 1 base; unmatched bases: 8. Germline V gene data show CDR1 as LNHDA and CDR2 as SQIVND (reference sequence). This CDR3 spans 15 amino acids. CDR3 DNA: TGTGCCAGTAACCTGGGAGGGGCCGGCACAGATACGCAGTATTTT. Amino acids: CASNLGGAGTDTQYF.

In nucleotides, the CDR3 is TGTGCCAGTAGTATCGGGGCCGGAGATTACACTGAAGCTTTCTTT. This sequence encodes CASSIGAGDYTEAFF. V gene TRBV19 combines with J gene TRBJ1-1, with D maybe TRBD1 (5 bases). Trimming stripped 3 bases from V and 3 bases from J, with 14 bases between. This CDR3 spans 15 amino acids. The germline V gene encodes CDR1 LNHDA and CDR2 SQIVND (reference sequence).

V and J are TRBV6-5 and TRBJ2-7; a possible D gene is TRBD2 (6 bases). CDR3 length: 15 amino acids. V was shortened by 5 bases and J by 2 bases, with 16 bases between the two germline ends. Germline V gives CDR1 MNHEY, CDR2 SVGAGI. The CDR3 is CASSTGPGLTYEQYF. Written as DNA, the CDR3 is TGTGCCAGCAGTACTGGCCCGGGACTTACCTACGAGCAGTACTTC.

The chain joins TRBV12-1 to TRBJ1-4. TRBV12-1 is classified as a pseudogene. The CDR3 runs to 14 residues. The CDR3: CASSTRGENEKLFF. CDR3 bases: TGTGCCAGCAGCACTCGGGGAGAGAATGAAAAACTGTTTTTT.

The CDR3 is CASSLAVLGRLSTDTQYF. The DNA for the CDR3 is TGCGCCAGCAGCTTGGCCGTGTTAGGCAGGCTAAGCACAGATACGCAGTATTTT. The V call is TRBV5-1, the J call TRBJ2-3; no firm D call. The CDR3 runs 18 residues. The ends were cut back, 0 bases at V and 0 bases at J, with 17 bases in the middle. CDR1 and CDR2 (germline): SGHRS, YFSETQ.

V and J are TRBV5-1 and TRBJ2-5; D is unclear. The ends were cut back, 5 bases at V and 0 bases at J, with 14 bases in the middle. In germline, CDR1 is SGHRS, CDR2 YFSETQ. The CDR3 length is 15 residues. CDR3 sequence reads: CASSRDGTYQETQYF. The DNA for the CDR3 is TGCGCCAGCAGTCGAGACGGAACCTACCAAGAGACCCAGTACTTC.

J is TRBJ2-7 and V is TRBV30; TRBD1 matches at 8 bases. The CDR3 runs 15 residues. Germline lookup yields CDR1 GTSNPN and CDR2 SVGIG (reference sequence). V lost 8 bases and J lost 0; bases outside the gene matches: 12. The CDR3 region is CASSIRTGYSYEQYF. DNA of the CDR3: TGTGCCAGTAGTATTCGGACAGGGTACTCCTACGAGCAGTACTTC.